Listed here is a single TCR beta chain. The use of genomic DNA as template underpinned the TCR beta VDJ and CDR3 profiling. MiXCR, run by TCRdb on the reads, gives a single entry per CDR3 protein. The sample comprises over 150,000 distinct CDR3 sequences, 71% of which are singletons, and under 60% rests with the top ten. Patients sequenced had flow cytometry evidence of CD8+CD57+ cell expansion. Severe acquired aplastic anemia was present in all patients. The source of the sample is a study of CD8+CD57+ T cells in acquired aplastic anemia. At the level of the study: The mean DNA yield obtained from sorted CD4+ and CD8+ cells came to 3 to 3.5 ug.

This CDR3 region has 15 residues. Germline lookup yields CDR1 DFQATT and CDR2 SNEGSKA (reference sequence). With V trimmed by 0 bases and J by 5 bases, 10 bases remained unmatched. The chain carries TRBV20-1 and TRBJ2-7; 7 bases fit TRBD2. This clonotype was obtained from a human donor with aplastic anemia. The sequenced sample was sorted CD4+, CD8+, or CD8+CD57+ T cells (not recorded which) from PBMCs. CDR3 DNA: TGCAGTGCTAGAGATGGGAGGGCAGGAGTCCACGAGCAGTACTTC. Encoded protein: CSARDGRAGVHEQYF.